These 5 T cell receptor beta chains were all obtained from the same sample, sequenced in a study of Ad26.COV2.S vaccination and SARS-CoV-2 variants. Specified treatment: 15 to 20 received Ad26.COV2.S at low or high dose, single or two shots; a few received placebo; per-sample allocation not given. Sampling took place 63 days after the first vaccine or placebo injection. The repertoire was sequenced with immunoSEQ multiplex PCR; TCRdb's copy has only in-frame clones and lacks some. The table has about 680,000 clones, about 89% seen once. The source material was peripheral blood, sampled in a trial of Ad26.COV2.S vaccine versus placebo. The receptor set was obtained from a person aged 18 to 59 who received the Ad26.COV2.S COVID-19 vaccine or a placebo.

The chain uses TRBV5-6 and TRBJ1-1; D remains ambiguous. V lost 0 bases, J lost 2 bases, and 11 bases lay in between. Germline V gives CDR1 SGHDT, CDR2 YYEEEE. This CDR3 spans 15 amino acids. CDR3 protein: CASSLGPTYNTEAFF. The CDR3 DNA sequence: TGTGCCAGCAGCTTGGGACCTACCTATAACACTGAAGCTTTCTTT.

The genes are TRBV5-4 and TRBJ1-2; perhaps TRBD1 as D (5 bases). CDR3 length equals 13 residues. Trimming took 2 bases from V and 7 from J, leaving 12 bases between them. The V gene's germline CDR1 is SGHNT and CDR2 YYREEE (reference sequence). In DNA, the CDR3 is TGTGCCAGCAGCTTTTGGTGGGGCGGTGGCTACACCTTC. Translating gives CASSFWWGGGYTF. Supplemented by reference TRBV5-4 and TRBJ1-2, the full variable domain reads ETGVTQSPTHLIKTRGQQVTLRCSSQSGHNTVSWYQQALGQGPQFIFQYYREEENGRGNFPPRFSGLQFPNYSSELNVNALELDDSALYLCASSFWWGGGYTFGSGTRLTVV.

A single count supports this clone. J is TRBJ1-4 and V is TRBV10-3, with 7 bases fitting TRBD1. V shed 7 bases and J 8 bases; nucleotides not matched to a gene: 7. Germline CDR1 is ENHRY and CDR2 is SYGVKD. The CDR3 is 13 amino acids. The CDR3 DNA reads TGTGCCATCAACGCAGGGGGAAGGGAAAAACTGTTTTTT. Amino acid sequence: CAINAGGREKLFF.

The rearrangement joins TRBV6-2 or TRBV6-3 to TRBJ2-7; 9 bases align to TRBD1. The CDR3 contains 13 residues. Germline CDR1 is MNHEY and CDR2 is SVGEGT. The junction had 2 bases not matched to a gene; V was cut back by 2 bases and J by 6 bases. The DNA of the CDR3 is TGTGCCAGCAGTTACCGGGACAGGGCCGAGCAGTACTTC. Translated, it gives CASSYRDRAEQYF.

For the CDR3, the DNA is TGTGCCTGGAGTGGACTAGCGCGGGGGAATACGCAGTATTTT. The encoded protein is CAWSGLARGNTQYF. The chain is built from TRBV30 and TRBJ2-3, with 8 bases matching TRBD2. The germline V gene has CDR1 GTSNPN and CDR2 SVGIG (reference sequence). Trimming took 1 base from V and 7 from J; bases not matched to a gene: 7. This CDR3 is built from 14 residues.